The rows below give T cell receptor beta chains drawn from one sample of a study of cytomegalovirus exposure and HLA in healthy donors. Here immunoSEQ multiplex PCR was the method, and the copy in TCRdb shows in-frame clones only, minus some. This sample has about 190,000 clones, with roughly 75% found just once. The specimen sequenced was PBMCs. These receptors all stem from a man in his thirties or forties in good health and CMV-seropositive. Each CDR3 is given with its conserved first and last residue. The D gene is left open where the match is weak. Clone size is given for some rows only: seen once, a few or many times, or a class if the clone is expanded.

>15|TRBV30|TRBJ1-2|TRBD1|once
TGTGCCTGGACCCGGACAGGGGGCGAGGGCTATGGCTACACCTTC
CAWTRTGGEGYGYTF
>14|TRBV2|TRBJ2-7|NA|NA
TGTGCCAGCAAACCGGGACAACACTCCTACGAGCAGTACTTC
CASKPGQHSYEQYF
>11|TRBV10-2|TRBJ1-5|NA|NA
TGCGCCAGTGGGGGGTGGGAGCCCCAGCATTTT
CASGGWEPQHF
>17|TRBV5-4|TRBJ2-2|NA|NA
TGTGCCAGCAGCTTGGCGCGACTAGGTCTTGACACCGGGGAGCTGTTTTTT
CASSLARLGLDTGELFF
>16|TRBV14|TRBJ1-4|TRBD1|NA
TGTGCCAGCAGCCAGTCCCCGGGACAGCACAATGAAAAACTGTTTTTT
CASSQSPGQHNEKLFF
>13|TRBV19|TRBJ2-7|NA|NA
TGTGCCAGTAGCGGAGGGTCTGGCTACGAGCAGTACTTC
CASSGGSGYEQYF
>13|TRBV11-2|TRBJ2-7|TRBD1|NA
TGTGCCAGCAGCCCGGGACAGATATACGAGCAGTACTTC
CASSPGQIYEQYF
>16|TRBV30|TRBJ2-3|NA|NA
TGTGCCTGGAGTCGCGGGGCCACACTTAGCACAGATACGCAGTATTTT
CAWSRGATLSTDTQYF
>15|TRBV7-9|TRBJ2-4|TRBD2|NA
TGTGCCAGCAGCCCTGATAGCGGGAGCATAAACATTCAGTACTTC
CASSPDSGSINIQYF
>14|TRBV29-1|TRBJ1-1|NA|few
TGCAGCGTTGTCAGGGGTAACATGAACACTGAAGCTTTCTTT
CSVVRGNMNTEAFF